The clone carrying this T cell receptor beta chain is a singleton in its sample. The antigen remains undetermined. The source of the sample is a study of cytomegalovirus exposure and HLA in healthy donors. Study-wide results and limits: A later analysis found that most CMV-associated TCR beta chains appeared HLA-restricted. The productive fraction for most TCR beta V segments was about 90% or about 30% in an earlier analysis. For TCR beta chains, V- and J-gene trimming was later linked to a missense DCLRE1C variant.

The primer mix had 60 Vbeta and 13 Jbeta primers. The method was immunoSEQ multiplex PCR; TCRdb's version includes in-frame clones alone and lacks a portion of them. Altogether about 150,000 clones are present, about three quarters being singletons, with the ten largest covering 10%. The material sequenced was PBMCs. The sequence was obtained from a man aged 25 to 45 in good health and CMV-seropositive.

The CDR3 is CASSWAALAGGGEQFF. DNA for the CDR3: TGCGCCAGCAGCTGGGCTGCCCTAGCGGGAGGGGGGGAGCAGTTCTTC. This rearrangement joins TRBV5-1 to TRBJ2-1; 12 bases line up with TRBD2. Germline V gene sequence: CDR1 SGHRS, CDR2 YFSETQ. This CDR3 contains 16 residues. The ends lost 3 bases at V and 10 bases at J; junction bases unmatched: 11. The entire variable domain, with the rest obtained from reference TRBV5-1 and TRBJ2-1, is as follows: KAGVTQTPRYLIKTRGQQVTLSCSPISGHRSVSWYQQTPGQGLQFLFEYFSETQRNKGNFPGRFSGRQFSNSRSEMNVSTLELGDSALYLCASSWAALAGGGEQFFGPGTRLTVL.